The TCR beta chain under discussion was sequenced for a study of OX40 agonist ivuxolimab in advanced cancers. About the research overall: Partial responses were seen in three patients, one with hepatocellular carcinoma and two with cutaneous melanoma. General study results and limits: In the expanded peripheral T cells, antigen specificity was never determined. More expanded clones were seen, on average, in CD8+ T cells than in CD4+. Individuals who were partial responders at 0.1-3.0 mg/kg had clonal expansion that ranked among the lowest.

This CDR3 contains 14 residues. Germline lookup yields CDR1 SGHRS and CDR2 YFSETQ. Unmatched junction bases numbered 3, after V lost 0 bases and J lost 8 bases. Details on this clone: Its target is unknown.

Clones were read by immunoSEQ multiplex PCR, and TCRdb kept only the in-frame ones, dropping some. The sample lists 65,000 to 95,000 clones, 75% to 95% occurring once. The clonotype originates from an adult with an advanced solid tumor such as melanoma, head and neck, liver or kidney cancer. This chain links TRBV5-1 with TRBJ2-1; 9 nucleotides line up with TRBD1. The sequences come from CD4+ or CD8+ T cells sorted from blood, collected in a trial of the OX40 agonist ivuxolimab. The CDR3 nucleotides read TGCGCCAGCAGCTTGGACAGGGGGCTCGATGAGCAGTTCTTC. Its translation is CASSLDRGLDEQFF.